The rows below give T cell receptor beta chains drawn from one sample of a study of neoadjuvant anti-PD-1 for oral cavity cancer. The table came from immunoSEQ multiplex PCR; TCRdb's copy has only in-frame clones and leaves some out. The sample carries 75,000 or so clones, under 85% recorded once. The sample consisted of PBMCs, taken before nivolumab (anti-PD-1) treatment. The receptors here all came from a person aged 35 to 85 with oral cavity squamous cell carcinoma. The conserved cysteine and the conserved F or W are not part of the CDR3 here.

J gene: TRBJ2-7; V gene: TRBV27; CDR3 protein: ASSPSEYYEQY
J gene: TRBJ2-7; V gene: TRBV29-1; CDR3 protein: SVSGDGRYEQY
J gene: TRBJ2-6; V gene: TRBV7-3; CDR3 protein: ASSLNRDSLSGANVLT
J gene: TRBJ2-3; V gene: TRBV11-2; CDR3 protein: ASSLVSAKDTQY
J gene: TRBJ2-2; V gene: TRBV15; CDR3 protein: ATSREPNTGELF
J gene: TRBJ2-3; V gene: TRBV2; CDR3 protein: ASSFEGGFTDTQY
J gene: TRBJ1-1; V gene: TRBV15; CDR3 protein: ATSRNKRNTEAF
J gene: TRBJ2-7; V gene: TRBV11-3; CDR3 protein: ASSPGAGYEQY
J gene: TRBJ2-1; V gene: TRBV30; CDR3 protein: AWKKPEGRWNEQF
J gene: TRBJ1-1; V gene: TRBV27; CDR3 protein: ASAGTDKMNTEAF
J gene: TRBJ2-1; V gene: TRBV19; CDR3 protein: ASSRSGVYNEQF
J gene: TRBJ1-2; V gene: TRBV19; CDR3 protein: ASSPREGGYT
J gene: TRBJ1-2; V gene: TRBV29-1; CDR3 protein: SVEDEGESYGYT